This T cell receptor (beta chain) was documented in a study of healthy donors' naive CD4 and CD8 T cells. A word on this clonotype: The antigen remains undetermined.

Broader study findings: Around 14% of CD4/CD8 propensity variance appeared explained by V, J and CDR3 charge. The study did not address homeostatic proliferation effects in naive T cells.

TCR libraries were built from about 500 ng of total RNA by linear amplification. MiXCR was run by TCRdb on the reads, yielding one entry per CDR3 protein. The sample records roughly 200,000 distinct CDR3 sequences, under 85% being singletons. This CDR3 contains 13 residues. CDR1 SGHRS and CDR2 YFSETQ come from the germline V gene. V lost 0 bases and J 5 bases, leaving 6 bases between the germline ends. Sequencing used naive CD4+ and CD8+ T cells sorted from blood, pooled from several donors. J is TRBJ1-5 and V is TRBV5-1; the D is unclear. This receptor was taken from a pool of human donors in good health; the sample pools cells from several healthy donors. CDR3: CASSLAWDQPQHF. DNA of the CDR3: TGCGCCAGCAGCTTGGCATGGGATCAGCCCCAGCATTTT.